This is a list of T cell receptor beta chains from one sample in a study of blood T cell repertoires in COVID-19. Method: immunoSEQ multiplex PCR; TCRdb's copy keeps in-frame clones and lacks some. The sample includes 250,000 or so clones, roughly 86% seen only once; the top ten take roughly 1.6%. The source material was PBMCs or T cells enriched from blood (not recorded which). The receptors were gathered from a woman in her 50s who had recovered from COVID-19. Each CDR3 is given with its conserved first and last residue. Each record gives: clone size, D gene, V gene, J gene, CDR3 DNA, CDR3 protein. D genes are given only for firm matches. For some rows the clone size is stated as once, few or many, or as a class when expanded; others skip it.

>once|TRBD2|TRBV18|TRBJ2-5
TGTGCCAGCTCACCACCGGTAGCTAGCGGAGGGGAGACCCAGTACTTC
CASSPPVASGGETQYF
>.|.|TRBV19|TRBJ2-6
TGTGCCAGTAGTGTGGAGCCGCTCCTCTCTGGGGCCAACGTCCTGACTTTC
CASSVEPLLSGANVLTF
>.|TRBD1|TRBV2|TRBJ1-1
TGTGCCAGCAGTGAAGAGACAGGGGCGAACACTGAAGCTTTCTTT
CASSEETGANTEAFF
>.|TRBD2|TRBV27|TRBJ2-7
TGTGCCAGCAGTTTCCGACTAGCGGGAGTATACGAGCAGTACTTC
CASSFRLAGVYEQYF
>.|.|TRBV28|TRBJ2-6
TGTGCCAGCAGTTTCAGTGGCTCTGGGGCCAACGTCCTGACTTTC
CASSFSGSGANVLTF
>.|TRBD1|TRBV10-3|TRBJ1-1
TGTGCCATCAGTGAGGACAGGGTTCGTGCTGAAGCTTTCTTT
CAISEDRVRAEAFF
>.|TRBD1|TRBV2|TRBJ2-5
TGTGCCAGCAGGGGGGACAGCCCCGAAGAGACCCAGTACTTC
CASRGDSPEETQYF
>.|TRBD2|TRBV5-1|TRBJ2-2
TGCGCCAGCAGCTTTAGACGGGAGGCAGCCACCGGGGAGCTGTTTTTT
CASSFRREAATGELFF
>.|TRBD2|TRBV5-1|TRBJ2-5
TGCGCCAGCAGCTTGGTGGCTAGCGGGAGCGGGCACCAAGAGACCCAGTACTTC
CASSLVASGSGHQETQYF
>.|.|TRBV10-3|TRBJ2-7
TGTGCCATCAGTGATTTGGCAGTCGAGCAGTACTTC
CAISDLAVEQYF
>once|.|TRBV27|TRBJ2-3
TGTGCCAGCCGACCCTTAGCGGTCCTCTTGGATACGCAGTATTTT
CASRPLAVLLDTQYF
>.|.|TRBV12-3/TRBV12-4|TRBJ2-7
TGTGCCAGCAGGGGAATAGCGGACAACGAGCAGTACTTC
CASRGIADNEQYF
>.|.|TRBV6-5|TRBJ1-1
TGTGCCAGCTACTGGAGGGGAACGAACACTGAAGCTTTCTTT
CASYWRGTNTEAFF
>.|TRBD1|TRBV5-1|TRBJ1-1
TGCGCCAGCAGCGCAACAGGGGGCGCAGTGAACACTGAAGCTTTCTTT
CASSATGGAVNTEAFF
>once|.|TRBV11-2|TRBJ2-7
TGTGCCAGCAGCCCCGGGATTTACTACGAGCAGTACTTC
CASSPGIYYEQYF
>.|TRBD2|TRBV2|TRBJ2-3
TGTGCCAGCAGTGTAAGCCGTGAGCAGCGGGGTTCCTCGGATACGCAGTATTTT
CASSVSREQRGSSDTQYF
>.|TRBD2|TRBV2|TRBJ2-1
TGTGCCAGCAGTGAGGGGGGACTAGCGGTTTACAATGAGCAGTTCTTC
CASSEGGLAVYNEQFF
>.|TRBD2|TRBV6-1|TRBJ2-1
TGTGCCAGCAGTGAAGCGTCTAGCGGGAGTAGTAATGAGCAGTTCTTC
CASSEASSGSSNEQFF
>.|TRBD1|TRBV11-2|TRBJ2-7
TGTGCCAGCAGCCCCGACAGGGACTACGAGCAGTACTTC
CASSPDRDYEQYF
>.|TRBD1|TRBV6-5|TRBJ2-1
TGTGCCGGACAGGGGGTTCGGGATGAGCAGTTCTTC
CAGQGVRDEQFF
>.|TRBD1|TRBV7-9|TRBJ2-5
TGTGCCAGCAGACCGAAAACGGGACAGGGGGGAGAGACCCAGTACTTC
CASRPKTGQGGETQYF
>.|TRBD1|TRBV11-2|TRBJ1-6
TGTGCCAGCAGCTTAGAGCGGGACAGGGGCTATTCACCCCTCCACTTT
CASSLERDRGYSPLHF
>.|.|TRBV10-3|TRBJ2-5
TGTGCCATCAGTGAACCGACGGGTTTAGGGACCCAGTACTTC
CAISEPTGLGTQYF
>.|TRBD2|TRBV5-1|TRBJ2-2
TGCGCCAGCAGTCCGGGACTAGCGGGAGATCCCGGGGAGCTGTTTTTT
CASSPGLAGDPGELFF
>.|.|TRBV19|TRBJ2-7
TGTGCTAGTAGTCCAACAGGGTCATACGAGCAGTACTTC
CASSPTGSYEQYF
>few|.|TRBV28|TRBJ1-4
TGTGCCAGCAGTACAGGGAATGAAAAACTGTTTTTT
CASSTGNEKLFF
>.|TRBD1|TRBV25-1|TRBJ1-2
TGTGCCAGCAGCGCGGGGACAGGGGGCGTCACGGGCGGCTACACCTTC
CASSAGTGGVTGGYTF
>.|TRBD2|TRBV6-2/TRBV6-3|TRBJ2-1
TGTGCCAGCAGTTGGACTAGCGGGATACTTGAGCAGTTCTTC
CASSWTSGILEQFF
>.|.|TRBV18|TRBJ1-2
TGTGCCAGCTCGCCGACGGGGAACTATGGCTACACCTTC
CASSPTGNYGYTF
>.|.|TRBV5-6|TRBJ2-7
TGTGCCAGCAGCTTTAATTCCTACGAGCAGTACTTC
CASSFNSYEQYF
>.|TRBD2|TRBV7-2|TRBJ2-4
TGTGCCAGCAGCTTAGCCTCCGGGAGGGGAGCCAAAAACATTCAGTACTTC
CASSLASGRGAKNIQYF
>few|.|TRBV4-1|TRBJ2-3
TGCGCCAGCAGCCAGCCACGGGAGCGGGATACGCAGTATTTT
CASSQPRERDTQYF
>.|.|TRBV27|TRBJ1-6
TGTGCCAGCAGTAAATTAATCCGGGGGAGCTCCTATAATTCACCCCTCCACTTT
CASSKLIRGSSYNSPLHF
>.|TRBD2|TRBV19|TRBJ2-5
TGTGCCAGTAGTGAACAGACAGAAAGCGGGGCCCAGTACTTC
CASSEQTESGAQYF
>.|TRBD1|TRBV5-1|TRBJ1-1
TGCGCCAGCAGCTTGGATGGACAGGCCTACAGTGAAGCTTTCTTT
CASSLDGQAYSEAFF
>.|TRBD2|TRBV7-8|TRBJ2-7
TGTGCCAGCAGCTTAGGGGTTCTAGCGGCCGAGCAGTACTTC
CASSLGVLAAEQYF
>.|.|TRBV10-1|TRBJ2-7
TGCGCCAGCAGTGACCTGGACAGCACCTACGAGCAGTACTTC
CASSDLDSTYEQYF
>.|.|TRBV12-2|TRBJ1-2
TGTGCAAGTCGTCAAGGGTCTAAGCAGGGCTATGGCTACACCTTC
CASRQGSKQGYGYTF
>.|.|TRBV6-2/TRBV6-3|TRBJ2-5
TGTGCCAGCAGTAAGGACTCCTCCAAAGAGACCCGGTACTTC
CASSKDSSKETRYF
>.|TRBD1|TRBV28|TRBJ1-3
TGTGCCAGCATGCCCACACAAGGACAGGGCTCTGGAAACACCATATATTTT
CASMPTQGQGSGNTIYF
>.|.|TRBV29-1|TRBJ1-3
TGCAGCGTTGACCACAGGGAGGGTTTAAACACCATATATTTT
CSVDHREGLNTIYF
>.|.|TRBV7-9|TRBJ2-7
TGTGCCAGCAGCTTAGGTCTAGGTCAGAACGAGCAGTACTTC
CASSLGLGQNEQYF
>.|TRBD2|TRBV18|TRBJ2-7
TGTGCCAGCTCACCACCGACGGGAGGGGAATACGAGCAGTACTTC
CASSPPTGGEYEQYF
>.|.|TRBV6-5|TRBJ1-5
TGTGCCAGCGCATGGGGGCGGGATCAGCCCCAGCATTTT
CASAWGRDQPQHF
>.|.|TRBV6-5|TRBJ2-3
TGTGCCAGCAGACAAGCGGGCACAGATACGCAGTATTTT
CASRQAGTDTQYF
>.|.|TRBV27|TRBJ2-1
TGTGCCAGCAGTTTAGGGGGGGCAGAGCAGTTCTTC
CASSLGGAEQFF
>.|TRBD1|TRBV11-2|TRBJ1-1
TGTGCCAGCAGCCTGGACAGGATCAACGAAGCTTTCTTT
CASSLDRINEAFF
>.|TRBD1|TRBV29-1|TRBJ2-1
TGCAGCGTTAAGACAGGGGATGAGCAGTTCTTC
CSVKTGDEQFF
>few|.|TRBV29-1|TRBJ1-2
TGCAGCGTTGTGAGGCAGGGCGGTGGAGATGGCTACACCTTC
CSVVRQGGGDGYTF
>few|.|TRBV3-1/TRBV3-2|TRBJ1-6
TGTGCCAGCAGCCAGAACAGGGAGGGAAATTCACCCCTCCACTTT
CASSQNREGNSPLHF
>.|TRBD2|TRBV7-2|TRBJ2-7
TGTGCCAGCAGCTTAGAGACTAGCGGGAGAGGGGCCTACGAGCAGTACTTC
CASSLETSGRGAYEQYF
>.|.|TRBV27|TRBJ1-6
TGTGCCAGCAGTTTAGCCCGCGGGGGCGCTTCACCCCTCCACTTT
CASSLARGGASPLHF
>.|TRBD2|TRBV24-1|TRBJ2-3
TGTGCCACCAGTGACAGCGGGAGAGAGGTAGATACGCAGTATTTT
CATSDSGREVDTQYF
>.|.|TRBV19|TRBJ2-7
TGTGCCAGTAGTATCTGGGGGCATCTCTCCTACGAGCAGTACTTC
CASSIWGHLSYEQYF
>.|TRBD1|TRBV12-3/TRBV12-4|TRBJ1-2
TGTGCCAGTACCTACAGGGGATATTATGGCTACACCTTC
CASTYRGYYGYTF
>.|.|TRBV28|TRBJ2-7
TGTGCCAGCAGTTTACAGTACGAGCAGTACTTC
CASSLQYEQYF
>.|.|TRBV25-1|TRBJ1-2
TGTGCCAGCAGTGAGAGCTGGTTTTACACCTTC
CASSESWFYTF